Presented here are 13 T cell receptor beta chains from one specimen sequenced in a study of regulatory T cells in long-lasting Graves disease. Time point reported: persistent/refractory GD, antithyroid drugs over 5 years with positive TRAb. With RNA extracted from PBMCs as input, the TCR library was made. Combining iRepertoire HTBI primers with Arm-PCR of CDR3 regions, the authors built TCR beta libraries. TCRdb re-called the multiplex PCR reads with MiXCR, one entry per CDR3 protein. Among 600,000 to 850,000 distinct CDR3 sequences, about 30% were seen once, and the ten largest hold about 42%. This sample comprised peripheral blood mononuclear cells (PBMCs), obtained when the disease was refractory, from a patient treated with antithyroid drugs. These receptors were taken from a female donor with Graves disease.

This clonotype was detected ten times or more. CDR3 loop: CASIRPGSYTEAFF. The CDR3 DNA reads TGTGCCAGTATTCGGCCGGGGTCGTACACTGAAGCTTTCTTT. The chain uses TRBV19 and TRBJ1-1; D is uncertain. The germline CDR1 and CDR2 sequences are LNHDA and SQIVND (reference sequence). The CDR3 is 14 amino acids. Trimming pared 7 bases from V and 3 bases from J, leaving 15 bases between. The full variable domain, its missing parts supplied by reference TRBV19 and TRBJ1-1, is DGGITQSPKYLFRKEGQNVTLSCEQNLNHDAMYWYRQDPGQGLRLIYYSQIVNDFQKGDIAEGYSVSREKKESFPLTVTSAQKNPTAFYLCASIRPGSYTEAFFGQGTRLTVV.

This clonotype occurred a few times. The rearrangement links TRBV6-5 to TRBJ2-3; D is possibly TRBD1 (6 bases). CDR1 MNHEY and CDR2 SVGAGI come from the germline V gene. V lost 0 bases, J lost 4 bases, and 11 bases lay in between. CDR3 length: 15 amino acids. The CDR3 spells CASSYSLQGPDTQYF. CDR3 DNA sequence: TGTGCCAGCAGTTACTCGCTGCAGGGGCCAGATACGCAGTATTTT.

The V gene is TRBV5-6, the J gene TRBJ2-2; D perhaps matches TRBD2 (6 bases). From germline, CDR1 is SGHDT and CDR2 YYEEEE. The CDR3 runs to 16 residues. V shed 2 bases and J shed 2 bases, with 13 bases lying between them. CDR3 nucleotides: TGTGCCAGCAGCTTCGAGGGAGCGGGCAACACCGGGGAGCTGTTTTTT. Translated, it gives CASSFEGAGNTGELFF.

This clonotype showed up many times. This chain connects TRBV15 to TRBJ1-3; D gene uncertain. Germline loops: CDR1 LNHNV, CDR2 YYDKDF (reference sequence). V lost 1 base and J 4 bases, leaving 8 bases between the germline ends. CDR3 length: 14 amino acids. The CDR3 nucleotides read TGTGCCACCAGCAGAGCATCGGGAGGAAACACCATATATTTT. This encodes CATSRASGGNTIYF.

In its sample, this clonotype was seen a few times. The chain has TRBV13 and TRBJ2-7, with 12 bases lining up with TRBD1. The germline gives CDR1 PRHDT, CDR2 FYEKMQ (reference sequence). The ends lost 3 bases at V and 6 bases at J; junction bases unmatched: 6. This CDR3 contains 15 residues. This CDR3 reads CASSFRGQGAPEQYF. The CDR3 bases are TGTGCCAGCAGCTTTAGGGGACAGGGGGCGCCCGAGCAGTACTTC.

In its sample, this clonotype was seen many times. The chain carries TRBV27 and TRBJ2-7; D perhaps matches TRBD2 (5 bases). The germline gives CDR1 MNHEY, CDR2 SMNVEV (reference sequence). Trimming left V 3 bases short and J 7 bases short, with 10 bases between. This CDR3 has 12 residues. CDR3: CASSFTGFEQYF. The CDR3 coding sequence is TGTGCCAGCAGTTTCACGGGGTTTGAGCAGTACTTC.

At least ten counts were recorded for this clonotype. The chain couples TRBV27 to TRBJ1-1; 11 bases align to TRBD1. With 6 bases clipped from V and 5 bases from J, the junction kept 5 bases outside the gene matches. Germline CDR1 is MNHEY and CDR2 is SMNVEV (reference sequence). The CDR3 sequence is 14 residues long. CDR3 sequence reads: CASRDRGQRTEAFF. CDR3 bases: TGTGCCAGCAGGGACAGGGGGCAAAGAACTGAAGCTTTCTTT.

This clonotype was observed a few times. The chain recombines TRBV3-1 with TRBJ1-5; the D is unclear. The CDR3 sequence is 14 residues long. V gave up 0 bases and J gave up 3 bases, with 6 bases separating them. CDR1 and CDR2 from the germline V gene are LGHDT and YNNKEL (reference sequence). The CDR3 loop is CASSQDRTNQPQHF. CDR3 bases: TGTGCCAGCAGCCAAGATCGGACCAATCAGCCCCAGCATTTT.

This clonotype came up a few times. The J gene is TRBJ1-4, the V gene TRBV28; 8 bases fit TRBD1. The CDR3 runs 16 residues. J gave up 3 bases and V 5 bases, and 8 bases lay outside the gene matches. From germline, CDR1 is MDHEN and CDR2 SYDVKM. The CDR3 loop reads CASSPGQGWSNEKLFF. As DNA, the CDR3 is TGTGCCAGCAGTCCAGGACAGGGTTGGTCTAATGAAAAACTGTTTTTT.

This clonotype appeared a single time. CDR3 DNA: TGTGCCAGCAGGGGGACGCCCTACGAGCAGTACTTC. Its protein product is CASRGTPYEQYF. The rearrangement joins TRBV6-1 to TRBJ2-7; perhaps D is TRBD1 or TRBD2 (5 bases each). Trimming took 6 bases from V and 2 from J, leaving 8 bases between them. Germline V CDR1 and CDR2: MNHNS, SASEGT. The CDR3 length is 12 residues.

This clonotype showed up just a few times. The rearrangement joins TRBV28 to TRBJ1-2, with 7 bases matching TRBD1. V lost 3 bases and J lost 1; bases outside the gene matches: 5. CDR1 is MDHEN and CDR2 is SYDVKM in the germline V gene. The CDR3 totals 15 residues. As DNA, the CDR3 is TGTGCCAGCAGTTTCAGGGGGAGGGTTAACTATGGCTACACCTTC. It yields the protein CASSFRGRVNYGYTF.

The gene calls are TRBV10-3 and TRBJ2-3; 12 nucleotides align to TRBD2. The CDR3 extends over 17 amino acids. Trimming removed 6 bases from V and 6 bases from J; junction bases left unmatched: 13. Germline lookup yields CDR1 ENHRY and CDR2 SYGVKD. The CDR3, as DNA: TGTGCCATCAGGCCGAGAGGGCTAGCGGGAGGGCCCGATACGCAGTATTTT. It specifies CAIRPRGLAGGPDTQYF.

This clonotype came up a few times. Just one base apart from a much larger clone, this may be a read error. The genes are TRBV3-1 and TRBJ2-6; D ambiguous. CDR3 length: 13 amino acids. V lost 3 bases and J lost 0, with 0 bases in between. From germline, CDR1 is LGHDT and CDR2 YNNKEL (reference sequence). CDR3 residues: CASSHSGANVLTF. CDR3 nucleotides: TGTGCCAGCAGCCACTCTGGGGCCAACGTCCTGACTTTC.